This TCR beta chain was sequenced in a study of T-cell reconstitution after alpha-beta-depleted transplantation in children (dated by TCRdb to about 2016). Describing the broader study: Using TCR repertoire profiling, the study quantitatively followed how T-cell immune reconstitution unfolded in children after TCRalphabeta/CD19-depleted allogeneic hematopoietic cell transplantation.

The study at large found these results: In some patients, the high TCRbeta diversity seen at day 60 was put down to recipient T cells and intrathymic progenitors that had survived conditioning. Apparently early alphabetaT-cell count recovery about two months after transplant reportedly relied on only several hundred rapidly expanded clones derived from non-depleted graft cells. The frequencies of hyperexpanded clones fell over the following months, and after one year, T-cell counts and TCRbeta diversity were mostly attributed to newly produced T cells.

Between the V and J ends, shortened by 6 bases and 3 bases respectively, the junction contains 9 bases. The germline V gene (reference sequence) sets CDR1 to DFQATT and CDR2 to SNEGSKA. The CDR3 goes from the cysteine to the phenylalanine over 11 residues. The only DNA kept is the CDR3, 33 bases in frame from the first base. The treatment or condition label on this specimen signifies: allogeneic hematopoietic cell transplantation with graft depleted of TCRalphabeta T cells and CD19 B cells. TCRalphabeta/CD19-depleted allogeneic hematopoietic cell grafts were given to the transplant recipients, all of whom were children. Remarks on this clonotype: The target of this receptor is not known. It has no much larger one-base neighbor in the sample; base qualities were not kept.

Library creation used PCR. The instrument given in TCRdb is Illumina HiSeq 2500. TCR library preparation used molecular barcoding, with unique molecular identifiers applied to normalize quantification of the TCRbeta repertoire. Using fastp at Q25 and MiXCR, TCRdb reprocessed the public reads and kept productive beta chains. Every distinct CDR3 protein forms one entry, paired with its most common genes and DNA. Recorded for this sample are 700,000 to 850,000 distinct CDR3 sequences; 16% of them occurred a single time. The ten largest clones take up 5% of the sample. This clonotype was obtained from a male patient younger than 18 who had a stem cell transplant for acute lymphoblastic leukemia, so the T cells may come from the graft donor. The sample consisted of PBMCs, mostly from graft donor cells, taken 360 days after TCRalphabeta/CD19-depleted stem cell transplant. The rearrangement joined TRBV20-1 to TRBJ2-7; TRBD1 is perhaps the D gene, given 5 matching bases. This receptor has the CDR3 CSADDSYEQYF. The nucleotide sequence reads TGCAGTGCGGATGACAGCTACGAGCAGTACTTC.